This TCR beta chain is from a study of T-cell reconstitution after alpha-beta-depleted transplantation in children. This sample's TCRbeta library carried unique molecular identifier barcodes. TCRdb re-called the PCR reads with MiXCR, one entry per CDR3 protein. The sample consists of around 370,000 distinct CDR3 sequences, 10% of them appearing once. Germline trimming cut 3 bases from V and 5 bases from J; bases unmatched to any gene: 7. This CDR3 contains 14 residues. Germline values: CDR1 SGDLS, CDR2 YYNGEE. The chain carries TRBV9 and TRBJ2-7; 8 bases agree with TRBD2. The specimen comprised PBMCs from the stem cell graft donor, sampled from the stem cell graft. This TCR derives from a human donor who donated a stem cell graft to a child with acute lymphoblastic leukemia. The CDR3 DNA follows: TGTGCCAGCAGCGCCGGCGGGAGGATGGACGAGCAGTACTTC. As protein: CASSAGGRMDEQYF.